Sequencing of this T cell receptor beta chain was carried out in a study of identical twins. The CDR3 has 16 amino acids. V was cut by 0 bases and J by 6 bases, with 16 bases left in between. Germline V gene sequence: CDR1 KGHSH, CDR2 LQKENI. It was template switching that added a universal primer site, and there were unique molecular identifiers on the cDNA. TCRdb passed the 5' RACE reads through MiXCR, listing each CDR3 protein once. The table has 200,000 to 250,000 distinct CDR3 sequences, 7% seen once; the top ten hold 3.5% to 4%. This clonotype was seen many times. Its specificity is unknown. Points from the study as a whole: Carriage of fewer insertions was seen in abundant cord blood beta clonotypes, whereas memory repertoires showed none. Twin-shared out-of-frame alpha sequences were enriched for low generation probability.

Separately, the same data were catalogued under a study of yellow fever vaccine responses in identical twins.

V gene TRBV18 combines with J gene TRBJ2-3; D gene unclear. The receptor comes from a woman aged 18-35 years in good health. Specimen: memory (CD45RO+) T cells sorted from blood. The CDR3 loop is CASSPPSLVLFDTQYF. CDR3 DNA: TGTGCCAGCTCACCACCTTCCCTAGTTTTATTTGATACGCAGTATTTT. The full variable domain, in which reference TRBV18 and TRBJ2-3 provide the parts outside the CDR3, is NAGVMQNPRHLVRRRGQEARLRCSPMKGHSHVYWYRQLPEEGLKFMVYLQKENIIDESGMPKERFSAEFPKEGPSILRIQQVVRGDSAAYFCASSPPSLVLFDTQYFGPGTRLTVL.